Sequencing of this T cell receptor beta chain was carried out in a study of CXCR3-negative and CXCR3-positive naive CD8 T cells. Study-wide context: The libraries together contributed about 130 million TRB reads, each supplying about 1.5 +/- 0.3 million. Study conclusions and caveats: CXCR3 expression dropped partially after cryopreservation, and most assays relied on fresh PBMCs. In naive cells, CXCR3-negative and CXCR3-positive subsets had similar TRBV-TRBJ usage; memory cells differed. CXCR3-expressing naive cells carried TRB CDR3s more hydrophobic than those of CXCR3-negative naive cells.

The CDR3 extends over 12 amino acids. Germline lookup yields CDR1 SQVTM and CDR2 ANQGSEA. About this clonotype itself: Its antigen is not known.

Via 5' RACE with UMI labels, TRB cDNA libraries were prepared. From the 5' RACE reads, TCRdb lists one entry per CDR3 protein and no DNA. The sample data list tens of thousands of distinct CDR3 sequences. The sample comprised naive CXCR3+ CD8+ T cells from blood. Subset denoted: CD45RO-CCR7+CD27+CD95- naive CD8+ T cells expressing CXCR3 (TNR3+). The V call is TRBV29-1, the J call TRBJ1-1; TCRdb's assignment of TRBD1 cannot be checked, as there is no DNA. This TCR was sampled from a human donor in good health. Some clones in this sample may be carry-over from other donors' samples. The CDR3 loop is CSVGQLKTEAFF.